This T cell receptor beta chain was documented in a study of blood T cell repertoires in COVID-19. Study-level information: The samples span acute and convalescent COVID-19 from the United States, Italy and Spain.

The length of the CDR3 is 16 residues. The germline V and J ends were trimmed by 4 bases and 0 bases, with 16 bases remaining between them. Germline CDR1 and CDR2: SGHKS and YYEKEE (reference sequence). Followed longitudinally, the Seattle patients had been enrolled during active infection. This clone was seen more than once but under ten times. This table comes from immunoSEQ multiplex PCR, and its TCRdb copy is limited to in-frame clones, with some not included. The profile shows 200,000 to 250,000 clones, approximately 80% of them singletons. This clonotype was obtained from a woman older than 75 with COVID-19, enrolled during active disease. The rearrangement links TRBV5-5 to TRBJ2-5, with D maybe TRBD2 (5 bases). Sequenced sample: peripheral blood. The CDR3, as DNA: TGTGCCAGCAGCCCCCCTCTTTCGACTAACCAAGAGACCCAGTACTTC. Protein product: CASSPPLSTNQETQYF.